Following are 6 T cell receptor beta chains from one sample sequenced in a study of OX40 agonist ivuxolimab in advanced cancers. The protocol was immunoSEQ multiplex PCR, while the TCRdb copy is restricted to in-frame clones and leaves out a portion. There are over 55,000 clones in the sample; 65% to 80% occur only once, and about 6% lies in the top ten. This specimen consisted of CD4+ or CD8+ T cells sorted from blood, obtained in a trial of the OX40 agonist ivuxolimab. These TCRs come from an adult with an advanced solid tumor such as melanoma, head and neck, liver or kidney cancer.

The V call is TRBV19, the J call TRBJ2-2; TRBD1 aligns across 7 bases. Germline lookup yields CDR1 LNHDA and CDR2 SQIVND (reference sequence). The J segment lost 7 bases and the V segment lost 10 bases, leaving 21 bases of the junction unmatched. The CDR3 runs to 17 residues. CDR3 nucleotide sequence: TGTGCCACTGAGGGGGCTGCTGACAGGGCCAGGGGCGGGGAGCTGTTTTTT. Translated, it gives CATEGAADRARGGELFF.

The chain is built from TRBV2 and TRBJ1-5; maybe TRBD1 (6 bases). The CDR3 length is 15 residues. Deletions cut 1 base from V and 6 bases from J, with 13 bases between. CDR1 is SNHLY, CDR2 FYNNEI, per germline. This chain's CDR3 is CASSEERVGGQPQHF. For the CDR3, the DNA is TGTGCCAGCAGTGAAGAGAGGGTAGGGGGTCAGCCCCAGCATTTT.

V gene TRBV5-5 combines with J gene TRBJ1-2, with D perhaps TRBD1 (6 bases). With 3 bases removed from V and 0 bases from J, the gap between germline ends came to 15 bases. Looked up from germline, CDR1 is SGHKS and CDR2 is YYEKEE (reference sequence). The CDR3 consists of 16 residues. DNA of the CDR3: TGTGCCAGCAGCTCGGGTGACAGGAGATCTAACTATGGCTACACCTTC. Translation gives CASSSGDRRSNYGYTF.

The gene calls are TRBV5-1 and TRBJ1-1; 7 bases line up with TRBD1. There are 15 residues in the CDR3. V lost 4 bases and J lost 3; bases outside the gene matches: 9. The germline gives CDR1 SGHRS, CDR2 YFSETQ. CDR3 sequence reads: CASSPDRVDDTEAFF. CDR3 bases: TGCGCCAGCAGCCCCGACAGGGTGGATGACACTGAAGCTTTCTTT.

This clone was picked up one time. The chain couples TRBV10-3 to TRBJ2-1; D remains unclear. Germline CDR1 ENHRY, CDR2 SYGVKD. The germline V and J ends were trimmed by 9 bases and 8 bases, with 11 bases remaining between them. The CDR3 runs to 11 residues. In DNA, the CDR3 is TGTGCCATAGGACGTTCGGATGAGCAGTTCTTC. Protein product: CAIGRSDEQFF.

V and J are TRBV5-1 and TRBJ2-7; 7 bases fit TRBD2. V was pared by 1 base and J by 9 bases, with 4 bases of the junction left unmatched. In germline, CDR1 is SGHRS, CDR2 YFSETQ. The CDR3 runs to 12 residues. CDR3 nucleotide sequence: TGCGCCAGCAGCTTGACTAGCGAGGGGCAGTACTTC. This codes for CASSLTSEGQYF.